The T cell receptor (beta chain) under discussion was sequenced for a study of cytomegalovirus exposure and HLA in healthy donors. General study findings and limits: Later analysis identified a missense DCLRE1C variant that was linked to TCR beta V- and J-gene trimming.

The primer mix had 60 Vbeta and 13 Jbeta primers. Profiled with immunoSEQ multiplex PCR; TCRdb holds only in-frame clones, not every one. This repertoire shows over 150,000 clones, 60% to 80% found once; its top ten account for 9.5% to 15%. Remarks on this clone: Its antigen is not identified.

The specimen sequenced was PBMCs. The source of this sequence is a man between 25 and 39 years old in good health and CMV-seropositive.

The CDR3 DNA reads TGTGCCTGGAGCAAAAGTGGACAGGGCTATCAGCCCCAGCATTTT. Translating gives CAWSKSGQGYQPQHF. The rearrangement uses TRBV30 and TRBJ1-5; 8 bases line up with TRBD1. Germline CDR1 is GTSNPN and CDR2 is SVGIG (reference sequence). The CDR3 is made up of 15 amino acids. V was clipped by 3 bases and J by 5 bases; unmatched bases: 9.